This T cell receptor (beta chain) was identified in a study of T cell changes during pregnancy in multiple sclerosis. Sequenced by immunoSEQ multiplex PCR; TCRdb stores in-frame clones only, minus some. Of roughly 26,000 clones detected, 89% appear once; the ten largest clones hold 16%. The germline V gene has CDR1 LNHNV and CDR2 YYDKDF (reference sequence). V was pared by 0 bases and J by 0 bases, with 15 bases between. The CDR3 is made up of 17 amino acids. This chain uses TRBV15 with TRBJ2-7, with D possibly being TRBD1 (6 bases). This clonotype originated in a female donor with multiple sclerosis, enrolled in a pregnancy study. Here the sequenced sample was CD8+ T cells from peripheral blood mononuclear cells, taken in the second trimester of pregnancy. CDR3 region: CATSRDRLTGSSYEQYF. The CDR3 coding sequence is TGTGCCACCAGCAGAGATCGCCTCACAGGGTCCTCCTACGAGCAGTACTTC.